These 23 T cell receptor beta chains were sequenced from one sample in a study of T-cell memory formation after mild COVID-19. TCRdb independently ran MiXCR on the 5' RACE reads; one entry per CDR3 protein. The sample carries over 450,000 distinct CDR3 sequences, about a fifth recorded once. Sequenced: PBMCs or a T cell subset sorted from them (not recorded which). Receptors were obtained from an adult woman who had mild COVID-19 (a few samples of this study predate the infection). Cell type and time point are not known.

This clonotype was observed a few times. This chain connects TRBV20-1 to TRBJ2-3; D perhaps matches TRBD1 (6 bases). The CDR3 has 14 residues. The germline V gene encodes CDR1 DFQATT and CDR2 SNEGSKA (reference sequence). Trimming pared 3 bases from V and 3 bases from J, leaving 13 bases between. The CDR3 loop is CSASDRRGTDTQYF. The CDR3 nucleotides are TGCAGTGCTAGTGATCGCAGGGGAACAGATACGCAGTATTTT.

In this sample, this clonotype turned up a few times. The chain couples TRBV7-3 to TRBJ2-3; 13 bases map to TRBD2. V lost 1 base to trimming and J lost 3 bases; unmatched junction nucleotides: 7. Germline V gene data show CDR1 as SGHTA and CDR2 as FQGTGA. The CDR3 covers 18 residues. CDR3 sequence: CASSLIPTTSGGTDTQYF. CDR3 coding DNA: TGTGCCAGCAGCTTAATCCCGACGACTAGCGGGGGGACAGATACGCAGTATTTT.

The chain recombines TRBV5-4 with TRBJ2-7, with TRBD2 as a possible D gene (6 bases). The CDR3 is 17 amino acids. The germline V gene has CDR1 SGHNT and CDR2 YYREEE (reference sequence). V was shortened by 4 bases and J by 0 bases, with 20 bases between the two germline ends. CDR3 protein: CASSLSGAGFSSYEQYF. The CDR3 DNA is TGTGCCAGCAGCCTTTCGGGCGCGGGATTTAGCTCCTACGAGCAGTACTTC.

The V call is TRBV29-1, the J call TRBJ1-3; 8 bases line up with TRBD1. CDR1 and CDR2 from the germline V gene are SQVTM and ANQGSEA. The CDR3 runs 14 residues. V dropped 8 bases and J dropped 0; count of bases not matched to a gene: 6. The CDR3 coding sequence is TGCAGCACAAGGACAGGGAGCTCTGGAAACACCATATATTTT. Its translation: CSTRTGSSGNTIYF.

This chain connects TRBV18 to TRBJ1-6; TRBD1 is a possible D gene (5 bases). The CDR3 spans 15 residues. CDR1 and CDR2 (germline): KGHSH, LQKENI. Trimming pared 3 bases from V and 6 bases from J, leaving 12 bases between. CDR3 in amino acids: CASSPYDSPNSPLHF. CDR3 nucleotides: TGTGCCAGCTCACCGTACGACAGCCCTAATTCACCCCTCCACTTT. Using reference TRBV18 and TRBJ1-6 for the parts outside the CDR3, the full variable domain is NAGVMQNPRHLVRRRGQEARLRCSPMKGHSHVYWYRQLPEEGLKFMVYLQKENIIDESGMPKERFSAEFPKEGPSILRIQQVVRGDSAAYFCASSPYDSPNSPLHFGNGTRLTVT.

The rearrangement joins TRBV18 to TRBJ2-7, with TRBD2 identical over 7 bases. V shed 2 bases, J shed 7 bases, and the junction held 8 bases outside the gene matches. There are 14 residues in the CDR3. Looked up from germline, CDR1 is KGHSH and CDR2 is LQKENI. CDR3 in amino acids: CASSPGLRAGEQYF. CDR3 nucleotide sequence: TGTGCCAGCTCACCAGGACTCCGAGCGGGAGAGCAGTACTTC.

This clonotype was observed a single time. V usage is TRBV6-5 and J usage is TRBJ2-3, with D uncertain. This CDR3 is 12 amino acids long. Per the germline V gene, CDR1 is MNHEY and CDR2 is SVGAGI. V was shortened by 6 bases and J by 4 bases, with 8 bases between the two germline ends. The CDR3 coding sequence is TGTGCCAGCAGAAGTAGGGCAGATACGCAGTATTTT. Translated, it gives CASRSRADTQYF.

At least ten counts were recorded for this clonotype. V usage is TRBV27 and J usage is TRBJ2-7; D not certain. Germline CDR1 is MNHEY and CDR2 is SMNVEV (reference sequence). Trimming stripped 5 bases from V and 1 base from J, with 12 bases between. CDR3 size: 14 residues. CDR3 amino acids: CASSPTRVSYEQYF. The CDR3 nucleotides are TGTGCCAGCAGTCCAACAAGAGTGTCCTACGAGCAGTACTTC.

This clonotype appeared a few times. The V and J genes are TRBV6-5 and TRBJ1-1; the D gene is possibly TRBD1 (6 bases). The CDR3 loop spans 16 amino acids. The germline V gene encodes CDR1 MNHEY and CDR2 SVGAGI. V was trimmed by 0 bases and J by 1 base, leaving 12 bases between them. The CDR3 spells CASSYSNRRGNTEAFF. The CDR3 DNA reads as TGTGCCAGCAGTTACTCGAATCGCAGGGGGAACACTGAAGCTTTCTTT.

The rearrangement uses TRBV4-2 and TRBJ1-4; D is possibly TRBD1 (5 bases). The CDR3 totals 16 residues. Deletions cut 1 base from V and 8 bases from J, with 17 bases between. The germline CDR1 and CDR2 sequences are LGHNA and YNFKEQ. CDR3 protein: CASSQARGAVGEKLFF. CDR3 DNA sequence: TGTGCCAGCAGCCAAGCGAGGGGCGCCGTGGGGGAAAAACTGTTTTTT.

This clonotype appeared a few times. The V and J genes are TRBV4-2 and TRBJ1-1, with D tentatively TRBD1 (5 bases). Germline assignment: CDR1 LGHNA and CDR2 YNFKEQ. This CDR3 has 18 residues. V lost 0 bases and J lost 4, with 21 bases in between. CDR3 sequence: CASSQDTGGRDGFTEAFF. The CDR3 coding sequence is TGTGCCAGCAGCCAAGATACAGGCGGCCGGGACGGGTTCACTGAAGCTTTCTTT.

CDR3 sequence reads: CASSLAWGARSTEAFF. The CDR3 nucleotides read TGTGCCAGCAGCTTGGCGTGGGGGGCTCGAAGCACTGAAGCTTTCTTT. This chain uses TRBV5-6 with TRBJ1-1; maybe TRBD1 (6 bases). The CDR3 runs to 16 residues. Germline CDR1 reads SGHDT; CDR2 reads YYEEEE. Trimming shortened V by 0 bases and J by 4 bases, and 16 bases separated the two germline ends.

The genes are TRBV7-2 and TRBJ1-4; D unclear. Germline loops: CDR1 SGHTA, CDR2 FQGNSA. The CDR3 has 15 amino acids. The V end lost 1 base, the J end lost 5 bases, and 11 bases lay between the germline ends. The CDR3 sequence is CASSLGVVSNEKLFF. DNA of the CDR3: TGTGCCAGCAGCTTAGGGGTGGTGTCAAATGAAAAACTGTTTTTT.

The chain couples TRBV30 to TRBJ2-7; no definite D call. Looked up from germline, CDR1 is GTSNPN and CDR2 is SVGIG (reference sequence). The V end lost 3 bases, the J end lost 0 bases, and 9 bases lay between the germline ends. CDR3 length equals 13 residues. The CDR3 here is CAWRYRSSYEQYF. The CDR3 nucleotides are TGTGCCTGGAGGTACCGGAGCTCCTACGAGCAGTACTTC.

This chain joins TRBV30 and TRBJ2-7; unclear D gene. The CDR3 runs 11 residues. V dropped 2 bases and J dropped 5 bases, with 7 bases sitting between them. Germline-derived CDR1 and CDR2 are GTSNPN and SVGIG (reference sequence). The CDR3 nucleotides are TGTGCCTGGAGTAACCAAAACGAGCAGTACTTC. Translating gives CAWSNQNEQYF.

V and J are TRBV19 and TRBJ2-5; D gene uncertain. Trimming shortened V by 4 bases and J by 2 bases, and 8 bases separated the two germline ends. The CDR3 extends over 13 amino acids. Germline lookup yields CDR1 LNHDA and CDR2 SQIVND (reference sequence). In DNA, the CDR3 is TGTGCCAGTAGTAGGGCTTTTCAAGAGACCCAGTACTTC. This translates into CASSRAFQETQYF.

The chain uses TRBV15 and TRBJ2-2, with D perhaps matching TRBD1 (6 bases). Germline CDR1 reads LNHNV; CDR2 reads YYDKDF (reference sequence). The CDR3 length is 13 residues. The ends were cut back, 6 bases at V and 6 bases at J, with 11 bases in the middle. CDR3 DNA: TGTGCCACCAGTTTGAGGACAGCCGGGGAGCTGTTTTTT. Translating it yields CATSLRTAGELFF.

V is TRBV4-2 and J is TRBJ1-4, with D maybe TRBD1 (5 bases). This CDR3 has 15 residues. Germline V gene lookup returns CDR1 LGHNA and CDR2 YNFKEQ. Deletions cut 1 base from V and 0 bases from J, with 6 bases between. CDR3 residues: CASSQGGATNEKLFF. In DNA form, the CDR3 reads TGTGCCAGCAGCCAAGGGGGGGCAACTAATGAAAAACTGTTTTTT.

The chain joins TRBV20-1 to TRBJ2-1; the match to TRBD2 covers 8 bases. This CDR3 contains 15 residues. The germline gives CDR1 DFQATT, CDR2 SNEGSKA (reference sequence). Trimming cost V 3 bases and J 0 bases; bases outside gene matches: 4. CDR3: CSARGGTSSYNEQFF. The CDR3, as DNA: TGCAGTGCTAGGGGCGGGACTAGCTCCTACAATGAGCAGTTCTTC.

This chain joins TRBV7-2 and TRBJ2-1, with TRBD2 matching 12 bases. The V and J ends lost 1 base and 6 bases, in that order; junction bases with no gene match: 7. Germline values: CDR1 SGHTA, CDR2 FQGNSA. The CDR3 covers 17 residues. CDR3 region: CASSLGTSGTEGNEQFF. CDR3 DNA: TGTGCCAGCAGCTTAGGGACTAGCGGGACCGAAGGCAATGAGCAGTTCTTC.

This clonotype was counted only a few times. The chain links TRBV12-3 or TRBV12-4 to TRBJ2-1; D is undetermined. Trimming stripped 7 bases from V and 0 bases from J, with 7 bases between. This CDR3 is built from 13 residues. The CDR3 loop reads CASTPPSYNEQFF. CDR3 nucleotides: TGTGCCAGCACCCCGCCCTCCTACAATGAGCAGTTCTTC.

This chain's CDR3 is CASKESFLYGYTF. In DNA form, the CDR3 reads TGTGCCAGCAAGGAGAGCTTCCTCTATGGCTACACCTTC. V gene TRBV6-5 combines with J gene TRBJ1-2, with D unresolved. This CDR3 is 13 amino acids long. Germline V gene lookup returns CDR1 MNHEY and CDR2 SVGAGI. The V gene lost 7 bases and the J gene lost 4 bases, with 13 bases spanning the gap.

The chain uses TRBV25-1 and TRBJ2-2, with D perhaps matching TRBD1 or TRBD2 (6 bases each). This CDR3 comprises 16 residues. The germline gives CDR1 MGHDK, CDR2 SYGVNS. V was clipped by 5 bases and J by 4 bases, with 17 bases between them. CDR3: CASSRDGGYTTGELFF. CDR3 nucleotide sequence: TGTGCCAGCAGTCGGGACGGGGGCTACACCACCGGGGAGCTGTTTTTT.